This TCR beta chain appears in the sequencing data of a study of cytomegalovirus exposure and HLA in healthy donors. Study outcomes and limitations: The authors later found TCR association rates varying by HLA locus, with DRB1 most and HLA-C fewest. Later analysis associated a missense DCLRE1C variant with TCR beta V- and J-gene trimming. 87-base-pair reads could not separate some V segments, including TRBV6-2 and TRBV6-3.

Remarks on this clone: Its antigen is still unknown.

CDR3 length: 16 amino acids. Germline loops: CDR1 MDHEN, CDR2 SYDVKM. The junction had 10 bases not matched to a gene; V was cut back by 6 bases and J by 5 bases. PCR involved 60 Vbeta and 13 Jbeta primers. Here immunoSEQ multiplex PCR was the method, and the copy in TCRdb shows in-frame clones only, minus some. Among 180,000 or so clones listed, over 60% were seen once. The chain has TRBV28 and TRBJ2-3; 11 bases are a match to TRBD2. The sequencing sample was made of PBMCs. This TCR was recovered from a man aged 45-65 years in good health and CMV-seropositive. The CDR3 spells CASSTRSGGAIDTQYF. In DNA, the CDR3 is TGTGCCAGCAGCACCCGTAGCGGGGGGGCGATAGATACGCAGTATTTT.